This T cell receptor beta chain was captured by sequencing in a study of blood T cell repertoires in COVID-19. The CDR3 sequence is 13 residues long. V lost 5 bases, J lost 5 bases, and 1 base stayed unmatched. The germline V gene encodes CDR1 SGHTA and CDR2 FQGTGA. Method: immunoSEQ multiplex PCR; TCRdb's copy keeps in-frame clones and lacks some. The sample yields 95,000 to 150,000 clones, approximately 70% seen once. V gene TRBV7-3 combines with J gene TRBJ2-1; TRBD1 matches at 9 bases. Sequencing was carried out using peripheral blood. The receptor comes from a human donor with acute or convalescent COVID-19. The donor label of this sample is uncertain. DNA for the CDR3: TGTGCCAGCAGCAGGGACAGGGACAATGAGCAGTTCTTC. Protein product: CASSRDRDNEQFF.